The present T cell receptor (beta chain) was sequenced within a study of cytomegalovirus exposure and HLA in healthy donors. With 5 bases clipped from V and 4 bases from J, the junction kept 9 bases outside the gene matches. This CDR3 spans 16 amino acids. From germline, CDR1 is SGHNT and CDR2 YENEEA. Whole-study findings and limits: Compared with the approximately 700-donor mean, an Asian-associated ancestry cluster reportedly had fewer N-insertions, according to a later analysis. No immune exposure information besides CMV serostatus was available.

A note on this clone: Antigen: not known.

The PCR was carried out with 60 Vbeta primers and 13 Jbeta primers. Sequenced by immunoSEQ multiplex PCR; TCRdb stores in-frame clones only, minus some. Found here are tens of thousands of clones; the top ten clones hold 4% to 5.5%. In nominal health when sampled, donors likely had unrecorded immune exposures nonetheless. Sequences were obtained from PBMCs. The chain joins TRBV11-3 to TRBJ2-7; 12 nucleotides agree with TRBD2. This TCR derives from a man aged 25 to 40 in good health and CMV-seropositive. The CDR3 loop reads CASSLRLAGDWYEQYF. The CDR3 DNA is TGTGCCAGCAGCCTCCGACTAGCGGGAGATTGGTACGAGCAGTACTTC.